This T cell receptor (beta chain) was profiled in a study of blood T cell repertoires in COVID-19. Study background: Sites across the United States, Italy and Spain contributed samples from acute and convalescent COVID-19.

Seattle patient enrollment occurred during active infection, with longitudinal follow-up thereafter. In the original processing: Amplification from reference gene primers served as the basis for estimated nucleated cell counts. TCRdb keeps only in-frame clones here, not all; method: immunoSEQ multiplex PCR. V and J calls and clone size are copied from that table; D and trimming were computed from the DNA. The data show almost 200,000 clones, 75% to 85% seen once. CDR3 length equals 16 residues. From germline, CDR1 is SGHNT and CDR2 YYREEE (reference sequence). The trim removed 4 bases at V and 0 bases at J, leaving 5 bases unmatched.

The V call is TRBV5-4, the J call TRBJ1-1; 11 bases align to TRBD1. The sequence was obtained from a woman aged 40 to 50 with COVID-19, enrolled during active disease. What was sequenced was peripheral blood. This CDR3 is CASSLGQGAMNTEAFF. CDR3 DNA: TGTGCCAGCAGCCTAGGACAGGGGGCGATGAACACTGAAGCTTTCTTT.